These T cell receptor beta chains were read from a single sample in a study of Tregs in tolerant kidney transplant recipients. This table comes from immunoSEQ multiplex PCR, and its TCRdb copy is limited to in-frame clones, with some not included. Among under 80,000 clones listed, roughly 85% were seen once. The sample was Tregs from blood, taken before the transplant. These receptor sequences come from a human donor who received a combined kidney and bone marrow transplant. Each CDR3 is given with its conserved first and last residue. A D gene is named only where the DNA matches it firmly. Where a row states a size, it is once, few, many or the class of an expanded clone; other rows omit it.

TRBJ1-1 - TRBV29-1 - CSVERHTEAFF TGCAGCGTTGAAAGGCACACTGAAGCTTTCTTT
TRBJ2-3 TRBD2 TRBV28 - CASSPTSGRALGTDTQYF TGTGCCAGCAGTCCTACTAGCGGGAGGGCCCTCGGCACAGATACGCAGTATTTT
TRBJ1-1 - TRBV5-4 - CASRLLGIVTEAFF TGTGCCAGCCGCTTGCTGGGGATTGTCACTGAAGCTTTCTTT
TRBJ1-2 - TRBV21-1 - CASSKEDTNYGYTF TGTGCCAGCAGCAAAGAGGATACTAACTATGGCTACACCTTC
TRBJ2-1 - TRBV4-1 - CASSHSVGGDRYNEQFF TGCGCCAGCAGCCACTCAGTAGGGGGGGATCGCTACAATGAGCAGTTCTTC
TRBJ2-3 TRBD1 TRBV5-1 - CASHRGPGDTQYF TGCGCCAGCCACAGGGGCCCAGGAGATACGCAGTATTTT
TRBJ2-5 - TRBV27 - CASSSGGGQETQYF TGTGCCAGCAGTTCGGGCGGAGGCCAAGAGACCCAGTACTTC
TRBJ1-4 - TRBV7-9 - CASSLPHEKLFF TGTGCCAGCAGCTTACCCCATGAAAAACTGTTTTTT
TRBJ2-2 - TRBV20-1 - CSASRTGELFF TGCAGTGCTAGCCGGACCGGGGAGCTGTTTTTT
TRBJ1-2 - TRBV19 - CASLDGPYGYTF TGTGCCAGTCTGGACGGTCCCTATGGCTACACCTTC
TRBJ2-3 TRBD1 TRBV5-1 - CASIGTGGRTQYF TGCGCCAGCATCGGAACAGGGGGGAGAACGCAGTATTTT
TRBJ1-2 - TRBV5-6 - CASSYYLTKSYGYTF TGTGCCAGCAGCTACTATCTGACAAAGTCTTATGGCTACACCTTC
TRBJ2-7 - TRBV2 once CASTSAMPEQYF TGTGCCAGCACATCGGCCATGCCCGAGCAGTACTTC
TRBJ1-5 - TRBV5-1 once CASSFGIDQPQHF TGCGCCAGCAGCTTTGGAATTGACCAGCCCCAGCATTTT
TRBJ1-1 - TRBV29-1 - CSVLRSMNTEAFF TGCAGCGTTCTCCGAAGTATGAACACTGAAGCTTTCTTT
TRBJ2-1 - TRBV4-1 - CASSPPPADSSYNEQFF TGCGCCAGCAGCCCCCCCCCGGCAGACAGTTCCTACAATGAGCAGTTCTTC
TRBJ2-1 - TRBV7-9 - CASSRWQGDYNEQFF TGTGCCAGCAGCCGATGGCAGGGAGATTACAATGAGCAGTTCTTC
TRBJ2-5 - TRBV7-9 - CASSFRGGGETQYF TGTGCCAGCAGCTTCCGGGGAGGTGGGGAGACCCAGTACTTC
TRBJ1-5 - TRBV2 - CASSEATSQHF TGTGCCAGCAGTGAAGCCACGAGTCAGCATTTT
TRBJ1-1 - TRBV7-8 once CASSQPQGRTEAFF TGTGCCAGCAGCCAACCCCAGGGACGGACTGAAGCTTTCTTT
TRBJ2-3 - TRBV7-2 few CASSLIADTQYF TGTGCCAGCAGCTTAATAGCAGATACGCAGTATTTT
TRBJ2-7 - TRBV2 - CASFPARQVLYEQYF TGTGCCAGTTTTCCTGCCCGGCAGGTCCTTTACGAGCAGTACTTC
TRBJ1-4 - TRBV19 - CASARNGGVNEKLFF TGTGCCAGCGCCCGGAATGGGGGGGTTAATGAAAAACTGTTTTTT
TRBJ2-1 TRBD1 TRBV5-6 - CASSLRQGNNEQFF TGTGCCAGCAGCCTAAGACAGGGTAACAATGAGCAGTTCTTC
TRBJ2-1 - TRBV10-3 once CAISGRPGASDNEQFF TGTGCCATCAGTGGCCGTCCGGGGGCCTCGGACAATGAGCAGTTCTTC
TRBJ1-4 - TRBV2 - CASSEWRFINEKLFF TGTGCCAGCAGTGAATGGCGGTTTATCAATGAAAAACTGTTTTTT
TRBJ1-5 - TRBV11-2 - CASSLSGQINQPQHF TGTGCCAGCAGCTTATCCGGACAGATAAATCAGCCCCAGCATTTT
TRBJ2-2 - TRBV6-1 - CASTLASPTGELFF TGTGCCAGCACGCTAGCGAGTCCCACCGGGGAGCTGTTTTTT
TRBJ1-2 - TRBV10-3 once CATRASRKLQSEQLYGYTF TGTGCCACCCGGGCCTCCCGAAAACTTCAGTCCGAGCAGTTATATGGCTACACCTTC
TRBJ1-2 TRBD1 TRBV10-3 - CAIRPGQGLYGYTF TGTGCCATCAGGCCGGGACAGGGACTCTATGGCTACACCTTC
TRBJ2-5 TRBD2 TRBV11-2 - CASSMTGTTETQYF TGTGCCAGCAGCATGACCGGGACTACAGAGACCCAGTACTTC
TRBJ2-1 - TRBV4-3 - CASSHSPGLPGPYNEQFF TGCGCCAGCAGCCATTCTCCAGGGCTCCCCGGCCCCTACAATGAGCAGTTCTTC
TRBJ2-7 - TRBV29-1 - CSVLLSYEQYF TGCAGCGTTCTCCTTTCCTACGAGCAGTACTTC
TRBJ2-2 - TRBV15 once CATSRSSQATPTTGELFF TGTGCCACCAGCAGAAGTTCACAGGCAACCCCGACCACCGGGGAGCTGTTTTTT